This T cell receptor beta chain was documented in a study of T cell changes during pregnancy in multiple sclerosis (dated by TCRdb to about 2019). About the investigation overall: The study examined how the T cell repertoire changed over the course of pregnancy in women with multiple sclerosis.

Libraries were prepared through the immunoSEQ multiplex PCR assay. TCRdb re-hosts the immuneACCESS table, in-frame sequences only. Its copies lack some clones; in the studies checked, an unresolved V gene accounts for under half of them, and the cause for the rest is not known. The table for this sample lists 33,000 or so clones; approximately 92% of them were counted only once. The top ten hold 0.43% of the sample. Worth noting for this clone: The antigen it binds to is not known. No qualities accompany the bases; no much larger clone lies one base away.

The CDR3 sequence holds 11 residues, the cysteine and phenylalanine included. This entry keeps only the CDR3 DNA: 33 bases, framed from base 1. CDR1 and CDR2 (SQVTM, ANQGSEA) derive from the germline V gene. The junction shows trimming of 7 bases on V and 8 bases on J, and the gene matches do not reach 5 bases of it. The TCR was taken from a female donor in good health, enrolled as a control in a pregnancy study. The material was CD4+ T cells from peripheral blood mononuclear cells, obtained in the third trimester of pregnancy. The sequence is built from TRBV29-1 and TRBJ1-2; 9 bases in the middle match TRBD1. The nucleotide sequence is TGCAGCGCTGACAGGGGGTACGGCTACACCTTC. Translated, it gives CSADRGYGYTF. Extended through the reference TRBV29-1 and TRBJ1-2 proteins, this CDR3 yields the full variable domain: SAVISQKPSRDICQRGTSLTIQCQVDSQVTMMFWYRQQPGQSLTLIATANQGSEATYESGFVIDKFPISRPNLTFSTLTVSNMSPEDSSIYLCSADRGYGYTFGSGTRLTVV.